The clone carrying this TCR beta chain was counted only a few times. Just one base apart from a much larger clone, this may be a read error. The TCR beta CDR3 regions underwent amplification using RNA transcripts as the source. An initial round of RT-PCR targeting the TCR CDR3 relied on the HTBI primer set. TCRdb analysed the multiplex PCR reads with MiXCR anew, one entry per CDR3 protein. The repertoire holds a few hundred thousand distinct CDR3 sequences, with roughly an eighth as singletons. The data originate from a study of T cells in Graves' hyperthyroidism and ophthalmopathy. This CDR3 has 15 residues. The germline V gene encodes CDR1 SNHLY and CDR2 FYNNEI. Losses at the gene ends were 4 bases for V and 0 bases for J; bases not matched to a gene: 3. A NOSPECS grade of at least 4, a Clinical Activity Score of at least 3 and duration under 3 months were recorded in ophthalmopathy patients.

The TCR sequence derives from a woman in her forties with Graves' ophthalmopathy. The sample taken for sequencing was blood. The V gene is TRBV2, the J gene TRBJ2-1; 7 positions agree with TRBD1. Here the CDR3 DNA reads TGTGCCAGCAGTGGGACAGGTAACTCCTACAATGAGCAGTTCTTC. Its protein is CASSGTGNSYNEQFF.